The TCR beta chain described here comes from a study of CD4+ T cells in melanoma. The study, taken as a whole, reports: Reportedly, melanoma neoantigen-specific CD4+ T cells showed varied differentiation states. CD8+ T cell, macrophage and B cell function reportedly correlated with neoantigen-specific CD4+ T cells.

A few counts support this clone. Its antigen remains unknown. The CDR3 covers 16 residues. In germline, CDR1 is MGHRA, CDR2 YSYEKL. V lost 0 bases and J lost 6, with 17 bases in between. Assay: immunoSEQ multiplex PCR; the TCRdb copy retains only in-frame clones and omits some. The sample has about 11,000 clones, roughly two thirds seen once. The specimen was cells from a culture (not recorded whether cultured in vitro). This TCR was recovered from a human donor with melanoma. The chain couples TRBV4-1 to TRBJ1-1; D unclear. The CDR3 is CASSQEVSSPDPEAFF. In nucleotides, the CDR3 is TGCGCCAGCAGCCAAGAAGTAAGCAGCCCGGACCCTGAAGCTTTCTTT.